What follows describes a single TCR beta chain. What it binds is not known. The sample originates from a study of CD8+CD57+ T cells in acquired aplastic anemia. The germline V gene has CDR1 SGHNT and CDR2 YYREEE (reference sequence). The CDR3 sequence is 17 residues long. V was shortened by 6 bases and J by 5 bases, with 26 bases between the two germline ends. The sequenced patients had an expansion of CD8+CD57+ cells seen by flow cytometry. Patients had received no therapy at the time of blood sampling. The study profiled TCR beta VDJ and CDR3 using genomic DNA as template. TCRdb re-derived calls from the reads in MiXCR, one entry per CDR3 protein. The data contain 150,000 to 200,000 distinct CDR3 sequences, around half of them seen just once; the ten biggest clones take up roughly 3.5%. The study, taken as a whole, reports: Patients and controls turned out to have 25 to 35 CD8+ CDR3 sequences in common.

The TCR originated in a human donor with aplastic anemia. The specimen was sorted CD4+, CD8+, or CD8+CD57+ T cells (not recorded which) from PBMCs. This rearrangement joins TRBV5-4 to TRBJ2-5; D may be TRBD2 (6 bases). The CDR3 protein is CASTKTEGHQTWETQYF. CDR3 bases: TGTGCCAGCACCAAAACGGAGGGGCACCAGACGTGGGAGACCCAGTACTTC.